This is a list of T cell receptor beta chains from one sample in a study of tumor-infiltrating lymphocytes in primary liver carcinoma. One entry per CDR3 protein results from TCRdb running MiXCR on the multiplex PCR reads. This repertoire shows more than 150,000 distinct CDR3 sequences, about 55% found once; its top ten account for approximately 65%. The sample was peripheral blood. The source is a man in his forties with primary liver carcinoma and hepatitis B virus infection. Both conserved end residues are part of each CDR3.

V gene: TRBV30; J gene: TRBJ1-3; CDR3 protein: CAWGARERWDSGNTIYF
V gene: TRBV28; J gene: TRBJ2-5; CDR3 protein: CASTATGRGTQYF
V gene: TRBV11-2; J gene: TRBJ2-7; CDR3 protein: CAITKSAGQGGEQYF
V gene: TRBV4-2; J gene: TRBJ2-1; CDR3 protein: CASSQEQGYEQFF
V gene: TRBV5-5; J gene: TRBJ1-1; CDR3 protein: CASSSLTRGTEAFF
V gene: TRBV7-9; J gene: TRBJ1-5; CDR3 protein: CASSSQGANEPQHF
V gene: TRBV11-2; J gene: TRBJ1-1; CDR3 protein: CASSLGGGTEALF
V gene: TRBV10-3; J gene: TRBJ1-1; CDR3 protein: CAINDREQNTEAFF
V gene: TRBV6-6; J gene: TRBJ1-4; CDR3 protein: CASTDPLDPLGEKLFF
V gene: TRBV4-2; J gene: TRBJ1-4; CDR3 protein: CASSGGLLEKLFF
V gene: TRBV12-3/TRBV12-4; J gene: TRBJ1-5; CDR3 protein: CASSLVVGMGQPQHF
V gene: TRBV12-3/TRBV12-4; J gene: TRBJ1-5; CDR3 protein: CASSFGGAGNQPQHF
V gene: TRBV7-9; J gene: TRBJ2-5; CDR3 protein: CASSRGEQETQYF
V gene: TRBV30; J gene: TRBJ1-3; CDR3 protein: CAWSGTGPMFYSGNTIYF
V gene: TRBV4-2; J gene: TRBJ2-2; CDR3 protein: CASSQGGGGELFF
V gene: TRBV28; J gene: TRBJ2-1; CDR3 protein: CGASGSGRKYNEQFF
V gene: TRBV6-2/TRBV6-3; J gene: TRBJ2-7; CDR3 protein: CASSRTYTPYEQYF